What follows are 27 T cell receptor beta chains derived from one specimen sequenced in a study of cytomegalovirus exposure and HLA in healthy donors (dated by TCRdb to about 2017). The library came from the immunoSEQ multiplex PCR assay. For the multiplex PCR, a mixture combining 60 forward primers for TCR Vbeta segments and 13 reverse primers for TCR Jbeta segments was used. TCRdb carries this immuneACCESS record with in-frame sequences only. Its versions omit some clonotypes, under half of them owing to an unresolved V gene in the studies checked, with the rest unexplained. Here the sample has some 150,000 clones; about 77% occur a single time. Around 1.3% of the sample goes to the ten largest clones. Sequencing used PBMCs. The source of these receptors is a woman between 50 and 59 years old in good health and CMV-seronegative.

The chain is built from TRBV6-4 and TRBJ2-3; D possibly corresponds to TRBD1 (6 bases). The CDR3 is 16 residues long. The V and J ends lost 6 bases and 4 bases respectively, with 20 bases between them. Germline V CDR1 and CDR2: MRHNA, SNTAGT. The CDR3 sequence is CASRMTGRGSADTQYF. The CDR3, as DNA: TGTGCCAGCAGAATGACAGGTCGTGGATCGGCAGATACGCAGTATTTT.

The V gene is TRBV5-6, the J gene TRBJ1-1; a weak D match, TRBD1 (6 bases). The CDR3 totals 14 residues. Trimming removed 4 bases at V and 0 bases at J, with 10 bases between. The germline CDR1 and CDR2 sequences are SGHDT and YYEEEE. CDR3 loop: CASSQGQVNTEAFF. CDR3 DNA: TGTGCCAGCAGCCAGGGACAAGTGAACACTGAAGCTTTCTTT. The full variable domain, in which reference TRBV5-6 and TRBJ1-1 provide the parts outside the CDR3, is DAGVTQSPTHLIKTRGQQVTLRCSPKSGHDTVSWYQQALGQGPQFIFQYYEEEERQRGNFPDRFSGHQFPNYSSELNVNALLLGDSALYLCASSQGQVNTEAFFGQGTRLTVV.

The CDR3 nucleotides are TGTGCCAGTAGTAGTGGAAAAGCGTGGGAGACCCAGTACTTC. This translates into CASSSGKAWETQYF. The chain links TRBV19 to TRBJ2-5, with D hard to call. Looked up from germline, CDR1 is LNHDA and CDR2 is SQIVND (reference sequence). This CDR3 is 14 amino acids long. Trimming cost V 4 bases and J 5 bases, with 14 bases left between them. Together with reference TRBV19 and TRBJ2-5, the CDR3 gives the full variable domain: DGGITQSPKYLFRKEGQNVTLSCEQNLNHDAMYWYRQDPGQGLRLIYYSQIVNDFQKGDIAEGYSVSREKKESFPLTVTSAQKNPTAFYLCASSSGKAWETQYFGPGTRLLVL.

The chain uses TRBV10-3 and TRBJ2-2, with D perhaps matching TRBD2 (7 bases). Trimming took 7 bases from V and 0 from J, leaving 12 bases between them. The germline V gene encodes CDR1 ENHRY and CDR2 SYGVKD. The CDR3 extends over 15 amino acids. The CDR3 DNA is TGTGCCATCAAGGGGGGAGGGTCGAACACCGGGGAGCTGTTTTTT. This codes for CAIKGGGSNTGELFF.

The chain links TRBV7-6 to TRBJ1-2; no clear D. The ends were cut back, 10 bases at V and 0 bases at J, with 6 bases in the middle. Germline lookup yields CDR1 SGHVS and CDR2 FNYEAQ. This CDR3 contains 11 residues. The CDR3 region has the DNA TGTGCCATCCTTACTAACTATGGCTACACCTTC. Encoded protein: CAILTNYGYTF.

The chain carries TRBV28 and TRBJ2-1, with TRBD1 as a possible D gene (5 bases). Germline CDR1 MDHEN, CDR2 SYDVKM. V was clipped by 2 bases and J by 9 bases, with 8 bases between them. The length of the CDR3 is 12 residues. The CDR3 region is CASSLRGGEQFF. The CDR3 DNA reads as TGTGCCAGCAGTTTAAGGGGCGGTGAGCAGTTCTTC.

V is TRBV5-4 and J is TRBJ2-3, with 8 bases matching TRBD2. This CDR3 region has 17 residues. J lost 5 bases, V lost 2 bases, and 13 bases had no gene match. CDR1 is SGHNT and CDR2 is YYREEE in the germline V gene (reference sequence). CDR3 sequence reads: CASSFAIAGQVVDTQYF. The CDR3 nucleotides are TGTGCCAGCAGCTTCGCTATAGCGGGGCAGGTGGTAGATACGCAGTATTTT.

For this clone: One junction end does not reproduce the germline sequence, and a read error may be involved. The CDR3 reads CAWSDTGGSNGKLFF. CDR3 bases: TGTGCCTGGAGTGATACAGGGGGCTCTAATGGAAAACTGTTTTTT. The V gene is TRBV30, the J gene TRBJ1-4; 9 positions agree with TRBD1. CDR3 size: 15 residues. Germline CDR1 is GTSNPN and CDR2 is SVGIG (reference sequence). Full variable domain (remainder filled in from reference TRBV30 and TRBJ1-4): SQTIHQWPATLVQPVGSPLSLECTVEGTSNPNLYWYRQAAGRGLQLLFYSVGIGQISSEVPQNLSASRPQDRQFILSSKKLLLSDSGFYLCAWSDTGGSNGKLFFGSGTQLSVL.

This chain connects TRBV6-5 to TRBJ1-2, with a possible D match to TRBD1 (5 bases). Germline values: CDR1 MNHEY, CDR2 SVGAGI. The CDR3 totals 14 residues. V lost 5 bases and J 4 bases, leaving 14 bases between the germline ends. The CDR3 nucleotides are TGTGCCAGCAGTCAGGGAGGGATTCCCTATGGCTACACCTTC. Encoded protein: CASSQGGIPYGYTF.

The chain joins TRBV9 to TRBJ2-3; TRBD1 is a possible D gene (5 bases). The germline V gene has CDR1 SGDLS and CDR2 YYNGEE. The ends were cut back, 1 base at V and 2 bases at J, with 11 bases in the middle. This CDR3 contains 15 residues. CDR3 protein: CASSVMTANTDTQYF. DNA for the CDR3: TGTGCCAGCAGCGTAATGACAGCTAACACAGATACGCAGTATTTT.

Only one count was recorded for this clone. V usage is TRBV6-5 and J usage is TRBJ1-5; 11 bases line up with TRBD1. The CDR3 runs 16 residues. Germline values: CDR1 MNHEY, CDR2 SVGAGI. Trimming took 2 bases from V and 6 from J; bases not matched to a gene: 6. In DNA form, the CDR3 reads TGTGCCAGCAGTTACCGAGGACAGGGGGCAGGTCAGCCCCAGCATTTT. Translating gives CASSYRGQGAGQPQHF.

This clone was seen a single time. This chain joins TRBV2 and TRBJ1-3; no firm D call. The CDR3 loop spans 16 amino acids. CDR1 is SNHLY and CDR2 is FYNNEI in the germline V gene. V gave up 0 bases and J gave up 0 bases, with 9 bases separating them. The CDR3 loop is CASSEAGLRSGNTIYF. In nucleotides, the CDR3 is TGTGCCAGCAGTGAAGCCGGACTCCGCTCTGGAAACACCATATATTTT.

The genes are TRBV7-2 and TRBJ1-1, with D uncertain. Trimming removed 1 base at V and 7 bases at J, with 16 bases between. Germline values: CDR1 SGHTA, CDR2 FQGNSA. This CDR3 contains 15 residues. This CDR3 reads CASSLGLGRTNEAFF. CDR3 sequence (DNA): TGTGCCAGCAGCTTAGGGCTGGGGAGGACTAATGAAGCTTTCTTT.

The sample holds one count of this clone. The chain uses TRBV19 and TRBJ2-3, with 8 bases fitting TRBD2. The CDR3 totals 13 residues. V shed 6 bases and J 3 bases; nucleotides not matched to a gene: 2. Per the germline V gene, CDR1 is LNHDA and CDR2 is SQIVND (reference sequence). The CDR3 bases are TGTGCCAGTAGGCCGGGGGGGACAGATACGCAGTATTTT. It translates to CASRPGGTDTQYF. Full variable domain (remainder filled in from reference TRBV19 and TRBJ2-3): DGGITQSPKYLFRKEGQNVTLSCEQNLNHDAMYWYRQDPGQGLRLIYYSQIVNDFQKGDIAEGYSVSREKKESFPLTVTSAQKNPTAFYLCASRPGGTDTQYFGPGTRLTVL.

The chain has TRBV18 and TRBJ1-3, with D unclear. The CDR3 extends over 16 amino acids. CDR1 is KGHSH, CDR2 LQKENI, per germline. V was pared by 3 bases and J by 0 bases, with 12 bases between. The CDR3: CASSPPSGSSGNTIYF. In DNA, the CDR3 is TGTGCCAGCTCACCCCCGAGCGGCAGCTCTGGAAACACCATATATTTT.

The V and J genes are TRBV4-1 and TRBJ1-2; maybe TRBD1 (5 bases). V shed 4 bases and J shed 1 base, with 13 bases lying between them. Germline CDR1 and CDR2: MGHRA and YSYEKL. The length of the CDR3 is 15 residues. CDR3 sequence reads: CASSLTGGGNYGYTF. CDR3 nucleotide sequence: TGCGCCAGCAGCCTAACGGGGGGGGGTAACTATGGCTACACCTTC.

The CDR3 DNA sequence: TGCGCCAGCAGCCAAGTCCTAGCGGGGGGGCCCGATACGCAGTATTTT. Its protein is CASSQVLAGGPDTQYF. The chain couples TRBV4-3 to TRBJ2-3; 12 nucleotides align to TRBD2. The CDR3 is 16 residues long. CDR1 and CDR2 from the germline V gene are LGHNA and YSLEER. The V segment lost 1 base and the J segment 6 bases; nucleotides outside the gene matches: 5.

This sequence joins TRBV7-9 and TRBJ1-4; D unresolved. In germline, CDR1 is SEHNR, CDR2 FQNEAQ (reference sequence). CDR3 length equals 13 residues. V shed 7 bases and J shed 8 bases, with 14 bases lying between them. In DNA form, the CDR3 reads TGTGCCAGCACCCCCCGGGGATTCGAAAAACTGTTTTTT. It encodes CASTPRGFEKLFF.

V usage is TRBV27 and J usage is TRBJ2-7; perhaps TRBD2 as D (7 bases). The V and J ends lost 0 bases and 2 bases respectively, with 17 bases between them. Germline V gives CDR1 MNHEY, CDR2 SMNVEV (reference sequence). The CDR3 spans 17 residues. This CDR3 is CASSLSDGGGLTYEQYF. CDR3 sequence (DNA): TGTGCCAGCAGTTTATCGGATGGGGGGGGGCTCACCTACGAGCAGTACTTC.

Only a few counts were recorded for this clone. This chain joins TRBV4-2 and TRBJ1-6; no reliable D call. This CDR3 is built from 15 residues. Looked up from germline, CDR1 is LGHNA and CDR2 is YNFKEQ. Trimming removed 1 base at V and 9 bases at J, with 13 bases between. Written as DNA, the CDR3 is TGTGCCAGCAGCCAAGGTCTCGCGGATTTTTCACCCCTCCACTTT. It codes for CASSQGLADFSPLHF.

The genes are TRBV28 and TRBJ1-5; TRBD1 matches 7 bases. The CDR3 spans 16 residues. The germline V gene has CDR1 MDHEN and CDR2 SYDVKM. The V segment lost 6 bases and the J segment 2 bases; nucleotides outside the gene matches: 10. The chain's CDR3 is CASSDIPQGGNQPQHF. CDR3 DNA: TGTGCCAGCAGCGATATCCCGCAGGGGGGCAATCAGCCCCAGCATTTT.

This clone showed up just a few times. The chain employs TRBV6-6 and TRBJ2-5; the D gene is possibly TRBD2 (7 bases). The CDR3 consists of 14 residues. Trimming removed 2 bases from V and 1 base from J, with 8 bases in between. CDR1 and CDR2 from the germline V gene are MNHNY and SVGAGI (reference sequence). In DNA form, the CDR3 reads TGTGCCAGCAGTTACGCGGGGGCCCAAGAGACCCAGTACTTC. It encodes CASSYAGAQETQYF.

In DNA, the CDR3 is TGCGCCAGCAGCCAAGCGGGCGGACATTTGAACACTGAAGCTTTCTTT. Translation gives CASSQAGGHLNTEAFF. The rearrangement uses TRBV4-1 and TRBJ1-1; possible D gene TRBD1, 5 bases. The CDR3 consists of 16 residues. Between the trimmed V and J ends, which lost 1 base and 0 bases, there was a span of 12 bases. Germline V lookup: CDR1 MGHRA, CDR2 YSYEKL.

This clone was seen only a few times. The DNA of the CDR3 is TGTGCCAGCAGTGATAGGGGACAGGGTAATAGAGCTTTCTTT. Translation: CASSDRGQGNRAFF. The chain recombines TRBV6-1 with TRBJ1-1; 9 bases agree with TRBD1. The CDR3 totals 14 residues. CDR1 and CDR2 from the germline V gene are MNHNS and SASEGT. V trimming: 3 bases; J trimming: 10 bases; junction bases outside the gene matches: 9.

V and J are TRBV28 and TRBJ2-5, with D hard to call. The V and J ends lost 3 bases and 7 bases respectively, with 6 bases between them. There are 11 residues in the CDR3. CDR1 is MDHEN and CDR2 is SYDVKM in the germline V gene. CDR3 in DNA: TGTGCCAGCAGTTTGGAGTTGACCCAGTACTTC. It specifies CASSLELTQYF. Full variable domain (missing parts from reference TRBV28 and TRBJ2-5): DVKVTQSSRYLVKRTGEKVFLECVQDMDHENMFWYRQDPGLGLRLIYFSYDVKMKEKGDIPEGYSVSREKKERFSLILESASTNQTSMYLCASSLELTQYFGPGTRLLVL.

This clone turned up a few times. The chain combines TRBV7-2 with TRBJ2-7; D is ambiguous. There are 13 residues in the CDR3. V was pared by 5 bases and J by 4 bases, with 12 bases between. Germline assignment: CDR1 SGHTA and CDR2 FQGNSA. This CDR3 reads CASSHSPIYEQYF. In DNA form, the CDR3 reads TGTGCCAGCAGCCACAGTCCGATATACGAGCAGTACTTC.

The chain is built from TRBV9 and TRBJ1-2; no reliable D call. V lost 0 bases to trimming and J lost 7 bases, with 16 bases between them. The germline CDR1 and CDR2 sequences are SGDLS and YYNGEE. This CDR3 spans 15 amino acids. The CDR3 DNA follows: TGTGCCAGCAGCGTAGAAGGGAACCCAGCGGGTGGCTACACCTTC. This encodes CASSVEGNPAGGYTF. Combining the CDR3 with reference TRBV9 and TRBJ1-2 gives the whole variable domain DSGVTQTPKHLITATGQRVTLRCSPRSGDLSVYWYQQSLDQGLQFLIQYYNGEERAKGNILERFSAQQFPDLHSELNLSSLELGDSALYFCASSVEGNPAGGYTFGSGTRLTVV.